This record covers a single T cell receptor beta chain. The assay was immunoSEQ multiplex PCR, and TCRdb's table has in-frame clones only and misses some. The sample lists over 50,000 clones; around 89% were seen once. This entry belongs to a study of T cell changes during pregnancy in multiple sclerosis. The V and J ends lost 3 bases and 5 bases, in that order; junction bases with no gene match: 5. Germline V gene sequence: CDR1 MNHNS, CDR2 SASEGT. CDR3 length equals 15 residues. V gene TRBV6-1 combines with J gene TRBJ1-2, with 11 bases that match TRBD1. The sequence came from a female donor in good health, enrolled as a control in a pregnancy study. The sequencing here drew on peripheral blood, taken in the first trimester of pregnancy. This CDR3 is CASSEEGQGGYGYTF. DNA for the CDR3: TGTGCCAGCAGTGAGGAGGGACAGGGGGGATATGGCTACACCTTC.